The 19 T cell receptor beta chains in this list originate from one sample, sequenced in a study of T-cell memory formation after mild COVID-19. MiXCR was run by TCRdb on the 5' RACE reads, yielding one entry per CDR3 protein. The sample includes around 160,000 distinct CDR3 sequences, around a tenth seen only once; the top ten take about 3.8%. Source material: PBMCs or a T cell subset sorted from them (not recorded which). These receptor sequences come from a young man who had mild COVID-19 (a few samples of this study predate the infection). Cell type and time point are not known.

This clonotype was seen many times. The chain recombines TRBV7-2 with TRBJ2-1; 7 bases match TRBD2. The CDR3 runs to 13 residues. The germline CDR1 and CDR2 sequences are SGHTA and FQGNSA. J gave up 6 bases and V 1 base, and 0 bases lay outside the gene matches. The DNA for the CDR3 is TGTGCCAGCAGCTTAGTAGCGGGCAATGAGCAGTTCTTC. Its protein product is CASSLVAGNEQFF.

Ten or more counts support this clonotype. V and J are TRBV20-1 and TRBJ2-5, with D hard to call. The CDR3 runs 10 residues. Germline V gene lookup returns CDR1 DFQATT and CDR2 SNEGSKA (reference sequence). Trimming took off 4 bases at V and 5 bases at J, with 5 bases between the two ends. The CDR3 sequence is CSAIFETQYF. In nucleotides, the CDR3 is TGCAGTGCTATTTTTGAGACCCAGTACTTC.

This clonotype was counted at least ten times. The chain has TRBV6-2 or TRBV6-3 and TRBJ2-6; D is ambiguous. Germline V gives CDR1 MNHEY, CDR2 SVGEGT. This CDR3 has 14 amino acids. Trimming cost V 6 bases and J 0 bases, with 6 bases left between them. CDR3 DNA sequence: TGTGCCAGCAGCCGCGGCTCTGGGGCCAACGTCCTGACTTTC. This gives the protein CASSRGSGANVLTF.

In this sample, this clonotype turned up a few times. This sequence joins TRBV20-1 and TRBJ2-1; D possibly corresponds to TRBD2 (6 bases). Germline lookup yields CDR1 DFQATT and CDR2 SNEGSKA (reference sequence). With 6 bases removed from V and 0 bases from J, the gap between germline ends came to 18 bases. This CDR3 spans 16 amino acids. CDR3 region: CSALDPSARSYNEQFF. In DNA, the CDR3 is TGCAGTGCCTTAGATCCTAGCGCCCGCTCCTACAATGAGCAGTTCTTC.

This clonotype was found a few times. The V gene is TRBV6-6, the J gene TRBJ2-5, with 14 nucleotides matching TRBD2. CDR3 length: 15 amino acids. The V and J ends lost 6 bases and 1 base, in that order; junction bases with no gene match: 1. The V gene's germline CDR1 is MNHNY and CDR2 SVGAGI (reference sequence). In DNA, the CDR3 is TGTGCCAGCAGCGGACTAGCGGGGGGCCAAGAGACCCAGTACTTC. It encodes CASSGLAGGQETQYF.

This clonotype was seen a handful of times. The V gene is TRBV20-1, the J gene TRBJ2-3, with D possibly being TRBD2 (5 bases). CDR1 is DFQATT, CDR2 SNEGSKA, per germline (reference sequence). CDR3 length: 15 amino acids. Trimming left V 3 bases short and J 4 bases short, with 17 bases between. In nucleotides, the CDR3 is TGCAGTGCTAGTCTGAGTAGGCGGGCCCCAGATACGCAGTATTTT. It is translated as CSASLSRRAPDTQYF.

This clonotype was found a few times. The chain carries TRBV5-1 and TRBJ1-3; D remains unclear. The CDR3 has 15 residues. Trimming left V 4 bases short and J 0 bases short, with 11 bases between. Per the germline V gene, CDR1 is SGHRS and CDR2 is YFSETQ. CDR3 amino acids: CASSTSFDSGNTIYF. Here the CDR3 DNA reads TGCGCCAGCAGCACCAGTTTCGACTCTGGAAACACCATATATTTT.

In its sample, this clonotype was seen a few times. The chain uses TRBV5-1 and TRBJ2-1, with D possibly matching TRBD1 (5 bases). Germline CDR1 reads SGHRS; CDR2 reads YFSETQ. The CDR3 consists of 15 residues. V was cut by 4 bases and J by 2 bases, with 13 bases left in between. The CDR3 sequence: CASSQGAVAYNEQFF. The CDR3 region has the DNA TGCGCCAGCAGCCAGGGCGCAGTCGCCTACAATGAGCAGTTCTTC.

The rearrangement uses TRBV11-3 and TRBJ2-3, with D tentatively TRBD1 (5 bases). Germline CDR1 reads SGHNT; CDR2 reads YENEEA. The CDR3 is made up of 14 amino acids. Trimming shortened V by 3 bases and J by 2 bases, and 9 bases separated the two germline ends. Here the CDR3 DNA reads TGTGCCAGCAGCTTGGACACCCACACAGATACGCAGTATTTT. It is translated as CASSLDTHTDTQYF.

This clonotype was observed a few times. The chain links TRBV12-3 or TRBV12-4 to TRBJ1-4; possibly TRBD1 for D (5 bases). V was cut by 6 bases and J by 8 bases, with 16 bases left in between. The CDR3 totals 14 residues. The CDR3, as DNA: TGTGCCAGCAGGTCCCCGGTGGGGGGGGAAAAACTGTTTTTT. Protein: CASRSPVGGEKLFF.

CDR3 sequence: CASNRAGGRETQYF. The CDR3, as DNA: TGTGCCAGCAACCGAGCGGGGGGGCGTGAGACCCAGTACTTC. The rearrangement joins TRBV7-2 to TRBJ2-5; TRBD2 matches 10 bases. Trimming removed 7 bases from V and 5 bases from J; junction bases left unmatched: 7. Looked up from germline, CDR1 is SGHTA and CDR2 is FQGNSA. This CDR3 contains 14 residues.

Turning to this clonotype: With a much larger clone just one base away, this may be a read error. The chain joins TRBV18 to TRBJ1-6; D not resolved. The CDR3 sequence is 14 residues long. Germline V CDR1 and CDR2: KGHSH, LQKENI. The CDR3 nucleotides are TGTGACAGCTCACTTCTCCATACTAATTCACCCCTCCACTTT. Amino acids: CDSSLLHTNSPLHF.

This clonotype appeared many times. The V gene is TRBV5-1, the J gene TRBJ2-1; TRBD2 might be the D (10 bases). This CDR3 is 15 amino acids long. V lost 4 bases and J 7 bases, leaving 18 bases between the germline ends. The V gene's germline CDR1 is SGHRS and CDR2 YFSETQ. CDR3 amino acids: CASSQRGGTGNEQFF. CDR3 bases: TGCGCCAGCAGCCAGCGGGGGGGGACAGGGAATGAGCAGTTCTTC.

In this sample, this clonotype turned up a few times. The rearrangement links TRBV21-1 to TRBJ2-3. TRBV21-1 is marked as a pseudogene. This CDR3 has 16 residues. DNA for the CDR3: TGTGCCAGCAGCAAAGTATGGGTGCGAGCTAAGGATACGCAGTATTTT. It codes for CASSKVWVRAKDTQYF.

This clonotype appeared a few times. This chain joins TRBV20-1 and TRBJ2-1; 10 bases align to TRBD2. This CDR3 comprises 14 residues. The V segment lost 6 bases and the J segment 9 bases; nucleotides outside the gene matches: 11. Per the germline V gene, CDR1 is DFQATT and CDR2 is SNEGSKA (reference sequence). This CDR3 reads CSAPLAGELSEQFF. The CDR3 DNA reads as TGCAGTGCACCTCTAGCGGGGGAATTGAGTGAGCAGTTCTTC.

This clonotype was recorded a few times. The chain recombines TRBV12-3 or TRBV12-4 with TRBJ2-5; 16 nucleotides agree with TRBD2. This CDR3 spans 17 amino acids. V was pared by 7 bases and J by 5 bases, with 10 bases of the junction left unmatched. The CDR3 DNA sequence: TGTGCCAGCACCCAGGGGACTAGCGGGGGGGCCGGGGAGACCCAGTACTTC. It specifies CASTQGTSGGAGETQYF.

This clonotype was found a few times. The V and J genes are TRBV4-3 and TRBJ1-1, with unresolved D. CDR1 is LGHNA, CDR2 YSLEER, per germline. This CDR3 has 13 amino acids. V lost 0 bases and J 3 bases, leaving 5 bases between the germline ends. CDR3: CASSQERYTEAFF. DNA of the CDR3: TGCGCCAGCAGCCAAGAGCGGTACACTGAAGCTTTCTTT.

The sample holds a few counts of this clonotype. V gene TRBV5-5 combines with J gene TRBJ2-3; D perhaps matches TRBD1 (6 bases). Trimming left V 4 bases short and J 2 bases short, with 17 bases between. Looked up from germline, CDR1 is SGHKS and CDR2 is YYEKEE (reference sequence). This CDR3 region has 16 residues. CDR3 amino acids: CASSRTADSSTDTQYF. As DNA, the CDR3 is TGTGCCAGCAGCCGTACCGCGGACAGTTCCACAGATACGCAGTATTTT.

The CDR3 sequence: CASSYARDRGTYEQYV. The CDR3 DNA reads TGTGCCAGCAGTTACGCCAGGGACAGGGGCACCTACGAGCAGTACGTC. V and J are TRBV6-5 and TRBJ2-7, with 10 bases matching TRBD1. With 2 bases clipped from V and 2 bases from J, the junction kept 6 bases outside the gene matches. This CDR3 region has 16 residues. Germline CDR1 MNHEY, CDR2 SVGAGI.